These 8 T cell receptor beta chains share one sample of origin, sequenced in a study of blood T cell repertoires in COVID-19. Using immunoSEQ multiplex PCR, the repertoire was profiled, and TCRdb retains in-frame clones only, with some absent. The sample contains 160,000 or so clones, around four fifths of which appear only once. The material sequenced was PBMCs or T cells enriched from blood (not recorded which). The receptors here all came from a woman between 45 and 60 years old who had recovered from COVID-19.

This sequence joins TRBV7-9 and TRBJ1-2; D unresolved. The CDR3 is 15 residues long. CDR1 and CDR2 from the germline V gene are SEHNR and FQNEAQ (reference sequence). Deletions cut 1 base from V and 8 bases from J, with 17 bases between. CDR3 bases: TGTGCCAGCAGCTTAGGAGTTACCTTCCTCCTGGGCTACACCTTC. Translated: CASSLGVTFLLGYTF.

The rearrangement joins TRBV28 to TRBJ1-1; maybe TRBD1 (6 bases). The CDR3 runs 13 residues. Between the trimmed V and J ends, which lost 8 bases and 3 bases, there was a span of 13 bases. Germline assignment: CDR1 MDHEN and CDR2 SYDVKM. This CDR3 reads CASFLGHYTEAFF. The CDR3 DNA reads TGTGCCAGCTTCTTGGGACATTACACTGAAGCTTTCTTT.

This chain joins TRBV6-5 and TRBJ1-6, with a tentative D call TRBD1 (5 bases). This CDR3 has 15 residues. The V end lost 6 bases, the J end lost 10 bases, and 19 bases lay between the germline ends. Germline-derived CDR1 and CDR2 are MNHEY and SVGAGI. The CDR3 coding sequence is TGTGCCAGCAGACAGGACCCCGCAATCGGATCACCCCTCCACTTT. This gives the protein CASRQDPAIGSPLHF.

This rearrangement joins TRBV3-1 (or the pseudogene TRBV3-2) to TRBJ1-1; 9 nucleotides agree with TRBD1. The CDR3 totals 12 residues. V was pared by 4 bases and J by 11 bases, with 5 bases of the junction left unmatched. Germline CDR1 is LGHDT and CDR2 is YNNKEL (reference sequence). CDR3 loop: CASSPTTGGAFF. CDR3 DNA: TGTGCCAGCAGCCCAACGACAGGGGGGGCTTTCTTT.

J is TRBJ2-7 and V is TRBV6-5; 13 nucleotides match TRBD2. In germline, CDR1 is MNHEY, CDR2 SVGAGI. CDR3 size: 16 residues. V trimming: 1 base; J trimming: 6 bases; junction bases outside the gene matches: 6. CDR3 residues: CASSYYSGTSGAEQYF. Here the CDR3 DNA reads TGTGCCAGCAGTTACTACTCCGGGACTAGCGGGGCCGAGCAGTACTTC.

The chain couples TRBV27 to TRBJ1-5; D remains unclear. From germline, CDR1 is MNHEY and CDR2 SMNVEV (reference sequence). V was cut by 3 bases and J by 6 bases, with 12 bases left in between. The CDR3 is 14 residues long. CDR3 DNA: TGTGCCAGCAGTTTCATCGGAGGTGGTCAGCCCCAGCATTTT. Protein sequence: CASSFIGGGQPQHF.

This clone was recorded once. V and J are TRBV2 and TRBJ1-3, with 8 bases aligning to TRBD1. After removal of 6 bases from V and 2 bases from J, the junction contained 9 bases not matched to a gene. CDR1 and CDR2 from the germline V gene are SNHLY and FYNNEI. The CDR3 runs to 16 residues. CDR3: CASSENRGFPGNTIYF. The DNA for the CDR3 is TGTGCCAGCAGCGAAAACAGGGGGTTCCCTGGAAACACCATATATTTT. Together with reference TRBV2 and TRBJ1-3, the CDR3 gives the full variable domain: EPEVTQTPSHQVTQMGQEVILRCVPISNHLYFYWYRQILGQKVEFLVSFYNNEISEKSEIFDDQFSVERPDGSNFTLKIRSTKLEDSAMYFCASSENRGFPGNTIYFGEGSWLTVV.

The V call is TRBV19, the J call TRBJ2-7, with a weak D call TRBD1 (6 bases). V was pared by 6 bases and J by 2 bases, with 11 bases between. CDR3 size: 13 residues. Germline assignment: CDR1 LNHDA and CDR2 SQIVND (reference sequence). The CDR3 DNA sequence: TGTGCCAGTAGGGTAGGGGGTACCTACGAGCAGTACTTC. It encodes CASRVGGTYEQYF.